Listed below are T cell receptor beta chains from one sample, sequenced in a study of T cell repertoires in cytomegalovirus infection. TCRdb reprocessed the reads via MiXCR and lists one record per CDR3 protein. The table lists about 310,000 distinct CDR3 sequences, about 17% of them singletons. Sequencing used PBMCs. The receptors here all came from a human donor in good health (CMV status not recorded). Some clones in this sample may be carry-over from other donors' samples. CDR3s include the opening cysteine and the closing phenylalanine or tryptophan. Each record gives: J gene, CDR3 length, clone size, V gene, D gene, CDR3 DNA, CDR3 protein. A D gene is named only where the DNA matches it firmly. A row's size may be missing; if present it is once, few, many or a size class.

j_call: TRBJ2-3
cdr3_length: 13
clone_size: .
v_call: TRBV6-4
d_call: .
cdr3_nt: TGTGCCAGCAGTGACTCAATGGGGGGGCTGCAGTATTTT
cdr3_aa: CASSDSMGGLQYF

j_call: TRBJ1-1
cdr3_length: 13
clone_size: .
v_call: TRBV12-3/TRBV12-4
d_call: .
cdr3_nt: TGTGCCAGCAGTCTCAGGGAGGCCACTGAAGCTTTCTTT
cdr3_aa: CASSLREATEAFF

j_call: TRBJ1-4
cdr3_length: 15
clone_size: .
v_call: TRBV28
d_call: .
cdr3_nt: TGTGCCAGCAGTTTCCCCTTGGGGGCGGGAGAAAAACTGTTTTTT
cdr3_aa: CASSFPLGAGEKLFF

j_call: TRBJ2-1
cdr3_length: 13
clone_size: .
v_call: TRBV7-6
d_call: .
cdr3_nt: TGTGCCAGCGGAGCTTACTCGGGCAATGAGCAGTTCTTC
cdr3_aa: CASGAYSGNEQFF

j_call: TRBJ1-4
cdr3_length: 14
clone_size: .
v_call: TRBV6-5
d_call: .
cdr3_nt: TGTGCCAGCAGTTTCGCAGGGGCAGGTGAAAAACTGTTTTTT
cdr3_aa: CASSFAGAGEKLFF

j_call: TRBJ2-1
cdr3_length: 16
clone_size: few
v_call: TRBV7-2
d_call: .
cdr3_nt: TGTGCCAGCAGCCCAGGACCGCCGGCCCTCTACAATGAGCAGTTCTTC
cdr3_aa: CASSPGPPALYNEQFF

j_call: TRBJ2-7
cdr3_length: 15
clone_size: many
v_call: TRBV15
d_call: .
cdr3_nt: TGTGCCACCAGCAGAGATCTCGGGGGAACCTACGAGCAGTACTTC
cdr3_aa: CATSRDLGGTYEQYF

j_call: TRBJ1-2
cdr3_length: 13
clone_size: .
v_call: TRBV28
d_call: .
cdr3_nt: TGTGCCACCACCCCGGGACGGACCTATGGCTACACCTTC
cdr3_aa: CATTPGRTYGYTF

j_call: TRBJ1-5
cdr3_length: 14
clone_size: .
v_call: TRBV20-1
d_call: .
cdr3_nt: TGCAGTGCCCGGGCAGGGCGTAGCAATCAGCCCCAGCATTTT
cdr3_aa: CSARAGRSNQPQHF

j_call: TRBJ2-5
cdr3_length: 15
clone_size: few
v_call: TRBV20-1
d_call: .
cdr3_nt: TGCAGTGCCCCGAGGGCTCCAAGCAGCCAAGAGACCCAGTACTTC
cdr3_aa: CSAPRAPSSQETQYF

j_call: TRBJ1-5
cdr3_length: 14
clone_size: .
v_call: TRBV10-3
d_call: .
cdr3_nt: TGTGCCATCAGCGCCGGGGGGGGAAGTCAGCCCCAGCATTTT
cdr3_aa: CAISAGGGSQPQHF

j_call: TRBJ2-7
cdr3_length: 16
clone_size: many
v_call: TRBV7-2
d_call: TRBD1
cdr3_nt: TGTGCCAGCAGCATCCAACAGACAGGGAATGGATACGAGCAGTACTTC
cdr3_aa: CASSIQQTGNGYEQYF

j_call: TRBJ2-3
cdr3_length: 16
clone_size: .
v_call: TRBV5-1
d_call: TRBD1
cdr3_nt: TGCGCCAGCTCCCGAGGGCCGGGACAGGACACAGATACGCAGTATTTT
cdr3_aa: CASSRGPGQDTDTQYF

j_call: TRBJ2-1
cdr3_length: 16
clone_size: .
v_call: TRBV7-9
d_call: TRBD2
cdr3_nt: TGTGCCAGCAGCCAACGACTAGCGGGGGGTGGCAATGAGCAGTTCTTC
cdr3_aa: CASSQRLAGGGNEQFF

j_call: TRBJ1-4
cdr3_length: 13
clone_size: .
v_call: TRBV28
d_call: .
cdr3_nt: TGTGCCAGCAGCTCACAGGAGATGCAAAAACTGTTTTTT
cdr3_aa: CASSSQEMQKLFF

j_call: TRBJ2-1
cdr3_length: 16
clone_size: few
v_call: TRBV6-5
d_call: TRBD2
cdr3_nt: TGTGCCAGCAGTTACTCAGGGACTATTCCCTACAATGAGCAGTTCTTC
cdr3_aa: CASSYSGTIPYNEQFF

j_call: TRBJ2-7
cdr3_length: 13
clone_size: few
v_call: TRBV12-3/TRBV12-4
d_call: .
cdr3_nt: TGTGCCAGCATTCTAACGGGAGCCTACGAGCAGTACTTC
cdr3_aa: CASILTGAYEQYF

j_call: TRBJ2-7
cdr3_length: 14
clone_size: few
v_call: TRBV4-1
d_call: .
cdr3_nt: TGCGCCAGCAGCCAAGGTCTGGGGGCCTACGAGCAGTACTTC
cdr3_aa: CASSQGLGAYEQYF

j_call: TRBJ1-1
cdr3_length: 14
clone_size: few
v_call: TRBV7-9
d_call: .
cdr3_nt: TGTGCCAGCAACAACGGGGGGCCAAACACTGAAGCTTTCTTT
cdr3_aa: CASNNGGPNTEAFF

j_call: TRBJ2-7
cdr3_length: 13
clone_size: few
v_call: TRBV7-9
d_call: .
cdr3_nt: TGTGCCAGCAGCTTTGACATCTCCTACGAGCAGTACTTC
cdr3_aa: CASSFDISYEQYF

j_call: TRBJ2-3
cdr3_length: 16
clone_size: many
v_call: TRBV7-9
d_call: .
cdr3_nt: TGTGCCAGCAGCTTAGCGACGGCCACTAGCACAGATACGCAGTATTTT
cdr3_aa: CASSLATATSTDTQYF

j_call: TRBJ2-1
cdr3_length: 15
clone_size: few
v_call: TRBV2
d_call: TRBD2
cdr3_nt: TGTGCCAGCAGTGACGGCCTAGCGGGGGGATATGAGCAGTTCTTC
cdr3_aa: CASSDGLAGGYEQFF

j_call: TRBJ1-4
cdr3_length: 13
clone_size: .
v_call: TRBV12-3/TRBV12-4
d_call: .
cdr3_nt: TGTGCCAGCAGTTTAGATGGGCAGGAAAAACTGTTTTTT
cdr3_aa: CASSLDGQEKLFF

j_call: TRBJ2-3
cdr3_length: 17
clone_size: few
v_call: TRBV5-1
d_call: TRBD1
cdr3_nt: TGCGCCAGCAGCCTCGGGACAGGGGCCTCTAGCACAGATACGCAGTATTTT
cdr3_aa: CASSLGTGASSTDTQYF

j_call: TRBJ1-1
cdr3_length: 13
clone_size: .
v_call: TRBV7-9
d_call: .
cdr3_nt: TGTGCCAGCAGCCCGGGATGGTTCACTGAAGCTTTCTTT
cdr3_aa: CASSPGWFTEAFF

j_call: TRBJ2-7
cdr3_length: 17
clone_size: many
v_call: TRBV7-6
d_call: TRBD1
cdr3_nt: TGTGCCAGCAGCTTAAAGTCTCCAGACAGGGGCACCTACGAGCAGTACTTC
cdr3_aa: CASSLKSPDRGTYEQYF

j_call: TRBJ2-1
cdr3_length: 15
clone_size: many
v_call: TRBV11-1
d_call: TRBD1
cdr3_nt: TGTGCCAGCAGCCGCGGACAGGGATCCTACAATGAGCAGTTCTTC
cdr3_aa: CASSRGQGSYNEQFF

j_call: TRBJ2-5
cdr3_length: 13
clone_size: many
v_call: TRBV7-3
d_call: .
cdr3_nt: TGTGCCAGCAGCTCGATCCACCAAGAGACCCAGTACTTC
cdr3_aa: CASSSIHQETQYF

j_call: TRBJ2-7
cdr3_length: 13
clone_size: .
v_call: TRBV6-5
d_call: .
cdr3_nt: TGTGCCAGCAGTTTGACCGCCACCAGCGAGCAGTACTTC
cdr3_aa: CASSLTATSEQYF

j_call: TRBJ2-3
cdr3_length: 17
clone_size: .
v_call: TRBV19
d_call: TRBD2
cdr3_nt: TGTGCCAGTAGTACAGGTATAGCGGGGGGTCGGGCAGATACGCAGTATTTT
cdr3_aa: CASSTGIAGGRADTQYF

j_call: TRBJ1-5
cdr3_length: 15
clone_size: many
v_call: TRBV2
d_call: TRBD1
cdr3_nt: TGTGCCAGCAGTGTCGACAGGGCTGGGAGGCAGCCCCAGCATTTT
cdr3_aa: CASSVDRAGRQPQHF

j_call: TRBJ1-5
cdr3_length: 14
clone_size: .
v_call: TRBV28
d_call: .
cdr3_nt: TGTGCCAGCAGTTTCGCCCCCGATAATCAGCCCCAGCATTTT
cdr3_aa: CASSFAPDNQPQHF

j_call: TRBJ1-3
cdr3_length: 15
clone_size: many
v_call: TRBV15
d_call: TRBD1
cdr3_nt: TGTGCCACCAGCCTGGACAGGGGGACTGGAAACACCATATATTTT
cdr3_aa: CATSLDRGTGNTIYF

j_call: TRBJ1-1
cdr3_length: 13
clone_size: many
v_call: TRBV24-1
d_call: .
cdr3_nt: TGTGCCCCCCGCCGGACAGAGAACACTGAAGCTTTCTTT
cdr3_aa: CAPRRTENTEAFF

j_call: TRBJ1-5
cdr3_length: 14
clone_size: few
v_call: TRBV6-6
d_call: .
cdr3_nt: TGTGCCAGCAGTTACTTGGGAGAGGATCAGCCCCAGCATTTT
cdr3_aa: CASSYLGEDQPQHF

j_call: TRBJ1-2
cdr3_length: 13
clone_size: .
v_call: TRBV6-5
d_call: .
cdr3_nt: TGTGCCAGTAGTTACTCGGGGAACTATGGCTACACCTTC
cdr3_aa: CASSYSGNYGYTF

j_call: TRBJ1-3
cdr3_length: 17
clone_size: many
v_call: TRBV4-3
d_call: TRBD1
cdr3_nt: TGCGCCAGCAGCCAAGCGGGACAGCCTTCCTCTGGAAACACCATATATTTT
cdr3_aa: CASSQAGQPSSGNTIYF

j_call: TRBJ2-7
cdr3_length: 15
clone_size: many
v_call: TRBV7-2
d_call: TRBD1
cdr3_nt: TGTGCCAGCAGCTCAGGACAGGGGTCTTTTGTGGAGCAGTACTTC
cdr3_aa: CASSSGQGSFVEQYF

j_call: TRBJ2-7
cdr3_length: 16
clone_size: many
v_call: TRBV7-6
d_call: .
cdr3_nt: TGTGCCAGCGCCCCCACCCCTTCCACCGGGACACAACACCAGTACTTC
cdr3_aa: CASAPTPSTGTQHQYF

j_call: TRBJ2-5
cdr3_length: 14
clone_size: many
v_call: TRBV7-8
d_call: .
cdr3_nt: TGTGCCAGCAGCTGGGAACCAACGGGAGAGACCCAGTACTTC
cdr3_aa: CASSWEPTGETQYF

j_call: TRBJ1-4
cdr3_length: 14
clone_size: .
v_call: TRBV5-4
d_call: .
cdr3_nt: TGTGCCAGCAGCAACGGCAGACTCGGGGGAAAACTGTTTTTT
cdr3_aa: CASSNGRLGGKLFF

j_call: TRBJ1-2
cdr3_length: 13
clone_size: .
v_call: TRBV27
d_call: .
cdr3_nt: TGTGCCAGCTCGAGCCAGGTTGGGTATGGCTACACCTTC
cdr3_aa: CASSSQVGYGYTF

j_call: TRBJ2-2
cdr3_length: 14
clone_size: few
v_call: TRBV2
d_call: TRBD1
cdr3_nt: TGTGCCAGCACAGGACAGGGGTCCACCGGGGAGCTGTTTTTT
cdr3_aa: CASTGQGSTGELFF

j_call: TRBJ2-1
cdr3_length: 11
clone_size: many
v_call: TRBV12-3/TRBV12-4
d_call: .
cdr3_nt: TGTGCCAGCAGTTTAGTATATGAGCAGTTCTTC
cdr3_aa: CASSLVYEQFF

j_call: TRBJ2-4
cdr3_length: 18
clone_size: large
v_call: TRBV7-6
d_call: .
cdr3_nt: TGTGCCAGCAGCTCTAAGCCCCCTTGGGTGGAAGCCAAAAACATTCAGTACTTC
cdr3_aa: CASSSKPPWVEAKNIQYF

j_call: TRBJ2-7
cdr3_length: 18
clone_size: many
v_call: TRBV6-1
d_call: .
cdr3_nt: TGTGCCGCGGAGAGGACGGGACACGGATCCCGTTATAGGGGCGAGCAGTACTTC
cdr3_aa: CAAERTGHGSRYRGEQYF

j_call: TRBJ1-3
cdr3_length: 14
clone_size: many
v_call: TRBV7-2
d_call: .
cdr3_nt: TGTGCCAGCAGCTCGCAGGCCTCTGGAAACACCATATATTTT
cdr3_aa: CASSSQASGNTIYF

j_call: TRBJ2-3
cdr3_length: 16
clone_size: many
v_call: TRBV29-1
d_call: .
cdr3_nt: TGCAGCGTTGAATCGGCCAGACCAGAATCGGGCTATACGCAGTATTTT
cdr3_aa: CSVESARPESGYTQYF

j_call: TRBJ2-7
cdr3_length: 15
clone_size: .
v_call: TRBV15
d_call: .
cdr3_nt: TGTGCCACCAGCAGAGACCTCCGGGACGTCGGCGAGCAGTACTTC
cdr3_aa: CATSRDLRDVGEQYF

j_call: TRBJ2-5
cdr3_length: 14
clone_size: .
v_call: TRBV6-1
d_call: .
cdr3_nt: TGTGCCAGCAGTGAAACCTGGGCATCGGAGACCCAGTACTTC
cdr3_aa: CASSETWASETQYF

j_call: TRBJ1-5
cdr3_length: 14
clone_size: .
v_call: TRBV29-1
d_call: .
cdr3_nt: TGCAGCGTTGCAACGGACGGAGGCAATCAGCCCCAGCATTTT
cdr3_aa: CSVATDGGNQPQHF